This passage covers 9 T cell receptor beta chains from one sample sequenced in a study of blood T cell repertoires in COVID-19. Clones were sequenced by immunoSEQ multiplex PCR, and TCRdb holds only the in-frame ones, with some missing. This sample yields some 250,000 clones, of which 70% to 90% are seen a single time; about 0.7% belongs to the top ten. The sample taken for sequencing was peripheral blood. Receptors were obtained from a human donor in a cohort sampled during active COVID-19.

This chain uses TRBV6-5 with TRBJ2-5; no reliable D call. Germline CDR1 reads MNHEY; CDR2 reads SVGAGI. The length of the CDR3 is 14 residues. The V end was cut by 6 bases, the J end by 3 bases, with 14 bases between. Here the CDR3 DNA reads TGTGCCAGCAGCCAAGCTTTCGGTAAAGAGACCCAGTACTTC. Protein sequence: CASSQAFGKETQYF.

V gene TRBV27 combines with J gene TRBJ2-7; TRBD2 agrees at 14 bases. The germline V gene encodes CDR1 MNHEY and CDR2 SMNVEV (reference sequence). Trimming removed 7 bases from V and 6 bases from J; junction bases left unmatched: 29. The CDR3 length is 22 residues. The CDR3 DNA sequence: TGTGCCAGCATCTTACCCGGGACTAGCGGGAGTCCCCTGCTCCTACGAATCGGCGAGCAGTACTTC. Residues: CASILPGTSGSPLLLRIGEQYF.

This clone came up once. This rearrangement joins TRBV25-1 to TRBJ2-7, with TRBD1 matching 9 bases. This CDR3 region has 16 residues. CDR1 and CDR2 (germline): MGHDK, SYGVNS. V gave up 6 bases and J gave up 5 bases; unmatched junction bases: 14. This chain's CDR3 is CASSHPPGQGAHEQYF. DNA of the CDR3: TGTGCCAGCAGCCACCCGCCGGGACAGGGAGCCCACGAGCAGTACTTC.

This chain connects TRBV20-1 to TRBJ2-5; no reliable D call. Germline V gives CDR1 DFQATT, CDR2 SNEGSKA (reference sequence). With 7 bases removed from V and 4 bases from J, the gap between germline ends came to 10 bases. This CDR3 contains 11 residues. The CDR3 reads CSEAAGETQYF. The DNA for the CDR3 is TGCAGTGAAGCTGCAGGAGAGACCCAGTACTTC.

This clone has a count of ten or more. CDR3 sequence reads: CASSPPRGDEQYF. The DNA of the CDR3 is TGTGCCAGCAGCCCCCCCAGGGGAGACGAGCAGTACTTC. The V call is TRBV7-8, the J call TRBJ2-7; maybe TRBD1 (6 bases). The CDR3 has 13 amino acids. V was trimmed by 5 bases and J by 5 bases, leaving 13 bases between them. Germline V lookup: CDR1 SGHVS, CDR2 FQNEAQ.

The rearrangement uses TRBV6-6 and TRBJ1-5; D remains unclear. V was clipped by 2 bases and J by 5 bases, with 10 bases between them. Germline loops: CDR1 MNHNY, CDR2 SVGAGI (reference sequence). The CDR3 loop spans 14 amino acids. The CDR3 loop is CASSYMEVDQPQHF. The CDR3, as DNA: TGTGCCAGCAGTTACATGGAGGTGGATCAGCCCCAGCATTTT.

This chain uses TRBV13 with TRBJ1-6, with D unresolved. The CDR3 spans 15 residues. CDR1 and CDR2 from the germline V gene are PRHDT and FYEKMQ (reference sequence). Trimming cost V 0 bases and J 6 bases, with 9 bases left between them. CDR3 coding DNA: TGTGCCAGCAGCTTAGGCCCGGAGGGTAATTCACCCCTCCACTTT. It yields the protein CASSLGPEGNSPLHF.

The chain combines TRBV19 with TRBJ1-1, with D perhaps matching TRBD1 (5 bases). The V end lost 7 bases, the J end lost 4 bases, and 25 bases lay between the germline ends. Germline loops: CDR1 LNHDA, CDR2 SQIVND (reference sequence). The CDR3 loop spans 17 amino acids. This CDR3 reads CASTVLRGEGLGTEAFF. As DNA, the CDR3 is TGTGCCAGTACAGTTCTCCGAGGGGAGGGGTTGGGCACTGAAGCTTTCTTT.

The V call is TRBV12-3 or TRBV12-4, the J call TRBJ2-7, with D perhaps matching TRBD1 (6 bases). CDR3 length: 12 residues. V lost 6 bases and J 5 bases, leaving 11 bases between the germline ends. CDR3 region: CASSSYRDEQYF. CDR3 nucleotide sequence: TGTGCCAGCAGCTCCTACAGGGACGAGCAGTACTTC.